The 21 T cell receptor beta chains below were found in one sample sequenced in a study of T cells in Graves' hyperthyroidism and ophthalmopathy (dated by TCRdb to the late 2010s). The library was obtained by multiplex PCR. The reads were generated on an Illumina HiSeq 2000. TCR beta CDR3 regions were amplified from RNA transcripts. The TCR CDR3 was subjected to a first round of RT-PCR using the HTBI primer set and the Qiagen OneStep RT-PCR kit. TCRdb ran its own pipeline on the public reads, namely fastp trimming at Q25 and MiXCR clone calling, and kept in-frame beta chains. Rows are combined by CDR3 protein, so each entry shows the most common genes and DNA. The sample table contains fewer than 350,000 distinct CDR3 sequences; only one count was recorded for approximately 15% of them. The biggest ten clones account for roughly 8.2% of the sample. The sequenced material came from blood. The origin of the receptors is a woman aged 40 to 50 with Graves' hyperthyroidism.

The sample holds a few counts of this clonotype. V usage is TRBV6-9 and J usage is TRBJ2-7, with D perhaps matching TRBD1 (6 bases). The CDR3 sequence is 14 residues long. Trimming left V 4 bases short and J 5 bases short, with 15 bases between. Per the germline V gene, CDR1 is MNHGY and CDR2 is SVAAGI. This CDR3 reads CASSSERRGNEQYF. The CDR3, as DNA: TGTGCCAGCAGTTCGGAAAGAAGGGGGAACGAGCAGTACTTC.

This clonotype was found many times. The chain links TRBV20-1 to TRBJ2-1; 8 positions match TRBD2. After removal of 3 bases from V and 7 bases from J, the junction contained 17 bases not matched to a gene. The germline gives CDR1 DFQATT, CDR2 SNEGSKA (reference sequence). The CDR3 totals 17 residues. CDR3 region: CSARKGAGVRSRNEQFF. DNA of the CDR3: TGCAGTGCTAGGAAAGGAGCGGGAGTGAGGTCACGGAATGAGCAGTTCTTC.

The sample holds many counts of this clonotype. The chain combines TRBV7-8 with TRBJ1-1; D possibly corresponds to TRBD1 (5 bases). The CDR3 consists of 14 residues. CDR1 and CDR2 (germline): SGHVS, FQNEAQ. Trimming cost V 1 base and J 5 bases, with 11 bases left between them. The CDR3 coding sequence is TGTGCCAGCAGCTTAGTGGGGGGGAGTACTGAAGCTTTCTTT. Amino acid sequence: CASSLVGGSTEAFF.

This clonotype has at least ten counts. This chain joins TRBV10-3 and TRBJ1-6; D perhaps matches TRBD1 (6 bases). Germline values: CDR1 ENHRY, CDR2 SYGVKD. V was cut by 6 bases and J by 7 bases, with 13 bases left in between. CDR3 size: 14 residues. In nucleotides, the CDR3 is TGTGCCATCAGGGACAGCTCACCCAATTCACCCCTCCACTTT. It is translated as CAIRDSSPNSPLHF.

This clonotype was detected many times. The rearrangement joins TRBV12-3 or TRBV12-4 to TRBJ2-7, with D hard to call. The CDR3 has 13 amino acids. The V gene lost 3 bases and the J gene lost 2 bases, with 8 bases spanning the gap. The CDR3, as DNA: TGTGCCAGCAGTTTCAATAGAGCCTACGAGCAGTACTTC. This codes for CASSFNRAYEQYF.

This chain links TRBV20-1 with TRBJ2-7, with a tentative D call TRBD1 (6 bases). Per the germline V gene, CDR1 is DFQATT and CDR2 is SNEGSKA (reference sequence). The CDR3 loop spans 14 amino acids. V lost 4 bases and J lost 5, with 18 bases in between. CDR3 sequence (DNA): TGCAGTGCTACCACGAACAGGGCGAGTAACGAGCAGTACTTC. Protein: CSATTNRASNEQYF.

This clonotype has a count of ten or more. J is TRBJ2-1 and V is TRBV6-6; TRBD2 matches 10 bases. V shed 2 bases, J shed 7 bases, and the junction held 5 bases outside the gene matches. The V gene's germline CDR1 is MNHNY and CDR2 SVGAGI (reference sequence). The CDR3 runs to 15 residues. The CDR3 region has the DNA TGTGCCAGCAGTTACAGGACTAGCGGCCCAAATGAGCAGTTCTTC. Translating gives CASSYRTSGPNEQFF.

This clonotype was found many times. The chain carries TRBV28 and TRBJ1-5; TRBD1 might be the D (5 bases). Germline-derived CDR1 and CDR2 are MDHEN and SYDVKM. Trimming pared 7 bases from V and 0 bases from J, leaving 16 bases between. The CDR3 runs to 16 residues. As DNA, the CDR3 is TGTGCCAGCAAATCAGTTCAGGGATATAGCAATCAGCCCCAGCATTTT. Protein sequence: CASKSVQGYSNQPQHF.

The chain couples TRBV12-5 to TRBJ2-2; maybe TRBD2 (6 bases). Germline CDR1 reads LGHNT; CDR2 reads FRNRAP. Trimming took 3 bases from V and 8 from J, leaving 16 bases between them. The CDR3 is 15 amino acids. The CDR3 DNA is TGTGCTAGTGGTTTTGGGGACTTGCTGTCGGGGGAGCTGTTTTTT. This encodes CASGFGDLLSGELFF.

This clonotype came up many times. The V and J genes are TRBV28 and TRBJ2-1; 8 positions agree with TRBD2. Germline CDR1 reads MDHEN; CDR2 reads SYDVKM. Trimming cost V 7 bases and J 4 bases; bases outside gene matches: 3. The CDR3 length is 13 residues. The CDR3 loop reads CASMGLEYNEQFF. As DNA, the CDR3 is TGTGCCAGCATGGGACTAGAGTACAATGAGCAGTTCTTC.

This clonotype appeared many times. The rearrangement uses TRBV2 and TRBJ2-7, with TRBD1 matching 8 bases. The CDR3 contains 14 residues. Unmatched junction bases numbered 4, after V lost 2 bases and J lost 4 bases. Germline assignment: CDR1 SNHLY and CDR2 FYNNEI. The CDR3 here is CASSERTGFYEQYF. DNA for the CDR3: TGTGCCAGCAGTGAACGGACAGGGTTTTACGAGCAGTACTTC.

In this sample, this clonotype turned up many times. The rearrangement links TRBV20-1 to TRBJ1-5, with 7 bases fitting TRBD1. The V segment lost 1 base and the J segment 6 bases; nucleotides outside the gene matches: 6. Germline CDR1 is DFQATT and CDR2 is SNEGSKA (reference sequence). CDR3 size: 14 residues. For the CDR3, the DNA is TGCAGTGCTAGAGGAGGGGGCGTTCTTCAGCCCCAGCATTTT. This encodes CSARGGGVLQPQHF.

Of note for this clonotype: A read error is possible here, since a much larger clone lies one base away. The chain is built from TRBV2 and TRBJ2-4, with D perhaps matching TRBD1 or TRBD2 (5 bases each). The germline CDR1 and CDR2 sequences are SNHLY and FYNNEI. This CDR3 contains 12 residues. The CDR3 bases are TGTGCCAGCAGTCGGGGCCCAAACACTCAGTACTTC. Translated, it gives CASSRGPNTQYF.

This clonotype was found a few times. This chain links TRBV24-1 with TRBJ2-2, with 7 bases that match TRBD2. The CDR3 length is 14 residues. Germline lookup yields CDR1 KGHDR and CDR2 SFDVKD. Losses at the gene ends were 9 bases for V and 7 bases for J; bases not matched to a gene: 10. CDR3 sequence: CATGIAGRYGELFF. The CDR3 nucleotides are TGTGCCACCGGGATAGCGGGTCGCTACGGGGAGCTGTTTTTT.

This clonotype was found many times. The chain links TRBV30 to TRBJ1-1; D is unclear. V was pared by 5 bases and J by 1 base, with 14 bases between. The CDR3 length is 14 residues. CDR1 and CDR2 (germline): GTSNPN, SVGIG (reference sequence). CDR3 sequence (DNA): TGTGCCTGGGAGGCTTTGGGTCAGAACACTGAAGCTTTCTTT. It yields the protein CAWEALGQNTEAFF.

This clonotype was picked up many times. The CDR3 region is CASSSHTGANVLTF. Here the CDR3 DNA reads TGTGCCAGCAGTTCGCATACGGGGGCCAACGTCCTGACTTTC. The V gene is TRBV28, the J gene TRBJ2-6; D not certain. The CDR3 contains 14 residues. The germline CDR1 and CDR2 sequences are MDHEN and SYDVKM. Trimming stripped 4 bases from V and 4 bases from J, with 8 bases between.

This clonotype was detected only a few times. The chain links TRBV3-1 to TRBJ1-2, with 7 bases matching TRBD1. There are 18 residues in the CDR3. Germline V gene sequence: CDR1 LGHDT, CDR2 YNNKEL (reference sequence). V was clipped by 2 bases and J by 1 base; unmatched bases: 13. The chain's CDR3 is CASSQNSASWDSNYGYTF. The CDR3 nucleotides read TGTGCCAGCAGCCAAAACTCCGCTTCCTGGGACAGTAACTATGGCTACACCTTC. Based on the CDR3 plus reference TRBV3-1 and TRBJ1-2, the full variable domain is DTAVSQTPKYLVTQMGNDKSIKCEQNLGHDTMYWYKQDSKKFLKIMFSYNNKELIINETVPNRFSPKSPDKAHLNLHINSLELGDSAVYFCASSQNSASWDSNYGYTFGSGTRLTVV.

This clonotype appeared many times. This chain uses TRBV7-9 with TRBJ1-1; D is ambiguous. The CDR3 covers 12 residues. The germline V gene has CDR1 SEHNR and CDR2 FQNEAQ (reference sequence). Trimming cost V 7 bases and J 0 bases, with 6 bases left between them. The CDR3: CASTGLNTEAFF. CDR3 in DNA: TGTGCCAGCACAGGCTTGAACACTGAAGCTTTCTTT.

This clonotype was counted ten times or more. V usage is TRBV19 and J usage is TRBJ2-7; D is uncertain. In germline, CDR1 is LNHDA, CDR2 SQIVND (reference sequence). Between the trimmed V and J ends, which lost 3 bases and 2 bases, there was a span of 8 bases. The CDR3 contains 13 residues. The DNA for the CDR3 is TGTGCCAGTAGTATGAAAGCTCCCTACGAGCAGTACTTC. The encoded protein is CASSMKAPYEQYF.

The chain uses TRBV7-8 and TRBJ1-5, with D possibly being TRBD1 (5 bases). This CDR3 region has 17 residues. Trimming took 0 bases from V and 4 from J, leaving 16 bases between them. The V gene's germline CDR1 is SGHVS and CDR2 FQNEAQ. The chain's CDR3 is CASSLAGTRVRNQPQHF. Written as DNA, the CDR3 is TGTGCCAGCAGCTTAGCCGGGACTCGCGTACGTAATCAGCCCCAGCATTTT.

This clonotype was seen at least ten times. V gene TRBV7-9 combines with J gene TRBJ1-2; D possibly corresponds to TRBD1 (5 bases). The CDR3 spans 17 residues. Germline lookup yields CDR1 SEHNR and CDR2 FQNEAQ (reference sequence). Trimming cost V 4 bases and J 7 bases, with 25 bases left between them. CDR3 amino acids: CASSSPGGGATRGGYTF. The CDR3 DNA reads as TGTGCCAGCAGCTCCCCCGGGGGAGGGGCGACCAGAGGTGGCTACACCTTC.